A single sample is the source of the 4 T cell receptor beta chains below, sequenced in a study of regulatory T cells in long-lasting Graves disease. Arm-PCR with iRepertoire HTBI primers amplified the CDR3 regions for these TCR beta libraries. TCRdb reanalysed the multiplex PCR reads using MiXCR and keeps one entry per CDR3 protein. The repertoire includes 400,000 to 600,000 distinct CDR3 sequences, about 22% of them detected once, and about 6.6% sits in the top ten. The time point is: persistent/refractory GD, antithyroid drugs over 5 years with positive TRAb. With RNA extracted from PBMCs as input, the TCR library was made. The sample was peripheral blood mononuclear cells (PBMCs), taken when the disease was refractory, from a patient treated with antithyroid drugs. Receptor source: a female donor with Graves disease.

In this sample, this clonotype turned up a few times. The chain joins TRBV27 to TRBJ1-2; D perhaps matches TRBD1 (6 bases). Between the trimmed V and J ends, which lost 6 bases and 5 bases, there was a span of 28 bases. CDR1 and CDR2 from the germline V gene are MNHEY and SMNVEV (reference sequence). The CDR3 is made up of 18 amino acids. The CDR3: CASRPPHRGGPAVYGYTF. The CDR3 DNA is TGTGCCAGCAGGCCGCCCCACCGGGGGGGGCCCGCCGTTTATGGCTACACCTTC.

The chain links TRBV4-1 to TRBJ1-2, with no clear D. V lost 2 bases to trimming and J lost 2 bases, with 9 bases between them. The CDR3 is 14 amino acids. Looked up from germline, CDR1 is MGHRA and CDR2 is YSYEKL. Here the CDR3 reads CASSQPDLNYGYTF. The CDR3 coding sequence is TGCGCCAGCAGCCAACCGGATTTAAACTATGGCTACACCTTC.

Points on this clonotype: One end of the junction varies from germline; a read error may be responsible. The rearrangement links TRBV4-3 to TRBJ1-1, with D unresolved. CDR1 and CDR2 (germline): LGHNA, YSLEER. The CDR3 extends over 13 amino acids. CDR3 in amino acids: CASSQARNTEAFF. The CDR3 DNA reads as TGCGCCAGCAGTCAAGCTAGGAACACTGAAGCTTTCTTT.

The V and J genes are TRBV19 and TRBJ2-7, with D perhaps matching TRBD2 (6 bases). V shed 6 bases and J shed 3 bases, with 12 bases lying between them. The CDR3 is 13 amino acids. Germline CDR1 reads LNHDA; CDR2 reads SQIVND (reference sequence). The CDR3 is CASRSLGGYEQYF. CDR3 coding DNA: TGTGCCAGTAGGTCCCTGGGGGGCTACGAGCAGTACTTC. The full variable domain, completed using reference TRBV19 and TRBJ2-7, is DGGITQSPKYLFRKEGQNVTLSCEQNLNHDAMYWYRQDPGQGLRLIYYSQIVNDFQKGDIAEGYSVSREKKESFPLTVTSAQKNPTAFYLCASRSLGGYEQYFGPGTRLTVT.